Presented here are 8 T cell receptor beta chains from one specimen sequenced in a study of vaccination and CD4 T cells after COVID-19. Sequenced with the Oncomine TCR Beta short-read assay was DNA taken from cultured CD4+ T cells. TCRdb ran MiXCR on the PCR reads and lists one entry per CDR3 protein. The sample includes about 20,000 distinct CDR3 sequences, less than 65% of them seen just once. Their cognate antigens are unknown. The treatment was: approximately 10-day PBMC culture with coronavirus spike peptide pools or control peptides (ViraFEST assay). The sample consisted of CD4+ T cells from blood, cultured in vitro. The receptors originated from a human donor who had recovered from COVID-19.

The V gene is TRBV20-1, the J gene TRBJ1-2; D is unresolved. CDR3 length equals 13 residues. The V gene's germline CDR1 is DFQATT and CDR2 SNEGSKA (reference sequence). Trimming took off 3 bases at V and 4 bases at J, with 12 bases between the two ends. DNA for the CDR3: TGCAGTGCTAGGGGAGACCTGGGCTATGGCTACACCTTC. Translating gives CSARGDLGYGYTF.

V and J are TRBV7-9 and TRBJ2-7; no reliable D call. From germline, CDR1 is SEHNR and CDR2 FQNEAQ (reference sequence). The V end lost 4 bases, the J end lost 3 bases, and 16 bases lay between the germline ends. This CDR3 comprises 15 residues. The CDR3 DNA sequence: TGTGCCAGCAGCTCACAGACTCCCACCCACTACGAGCAGTACTTC. It translates to CASSSQTPTHYEQYF. The variable domain in full, completed from reference TRBV7-9 and TRBJ2-7, reads DTGVSQNPRHKITKRGQNVTFRCDPISEHNRLYWYRQTLGQGPEFLTYFQNEAQLEKSRLLSDRFSAERPKGSFSTLEIQRTEQGDSAMYLCASSSQTPTHYEQYFGPGTRLTVT.

A note on this clonotype: Sequence at one end of the junction differs from germline and may be a read error. The chain couples TRBV19 to TRBJ1-3; D remains ambiguous. The CDR3 sequence is 15 residues long. Germline loops: CDR1 LNHDA, CDR2 SQIVND (reference sequence). Here the CDR3 DNA reads TGTGCTAGTAGTATACTGAGCCTCTCTGGAAACACCATATATTTT. Protein sequence: CASSILSLSGNTIYF. Full variable domain (missing parts from reference TRBV19 and TRBJ1-3): DGGITQSPKYLFRKEGQNVTLSCEQNLNHDAMYWYRQDPGQGLRLIYYSQIVNDFQKGDIAEGYSVSREKKESFPLTVTSAQKNPTAFYLCASSILSLSGNTIYFGEGSWLTVV.

The chain couples TRBV29-1 to TRBJ1-5; no clear D. Germline V gives CDR1 SQVTM, CDR2 ANQGSEA. Trimming removed 4 bases at V and 3 bases at J, with 7 bases between. This CDR3 is built from 12 residues. The CDR3 reads CSVGGFNQPQHF. In nucleotides, the CDR3 is TGCAGCGTTGGGGGTTTCAATCAGCCCCAGCATTTT.

CDR3 sequence (DNA): TGTGCCAGCAGCTTAGGTAGGACTAGCGGTAGCTCCTACAATGAGCAGTTCTTC. Translation: CASSLGRTSGSSYNEQFF. The chain combines TRBV11-2 with TRBJ2-1, with 10 bases fitting TRBD2. V dropped 1 base and J dropped 0; count of bases not matched to a gene: 6. The CDR3 totals 18 residues. CDR1 and CDR2 (germline): SGHAT, FQNNGV.

The chain recombines TRBV24-1 with TRBJ2-6; D is ambiguous. V gave up 3 bases and J gave up 3 bases, with 2 bases separating them. CDR3 size: 13 residues. Germline values: CDR1 KGHDR, CDR2 SFDVKD. In nucleotides, the CDR3 is TGTGCCACCAGTGATCTTGGGGCCAACGTCCTGACTTTC. The encoded protein is CATSDLGANVLTF.

The rearrangement joins TRBV10-3 to TRBJ1-2; TRBD1 matches at 8 bases. J was trimmed by 2 bases and V by 4 bases; bases with no gene match: 3. CDR1 and CDR2 from the germline V gene are ENHRY and SYGVKD. CDR3 size: 14 residues. CDR3 in DNA: TGTGCCATCAGTGGGACAGGGAGAAACTATGGCTACACCTTC. This translates into CAISGTGRNYGYTF.

V usage is TRBV28 and J usage is TRBJ2-4; the match to TRBD2 covers 7 bases. V dropped 7 bases and J dropped 0; count of bases not matched to a gene: 12. Looked up from germline, CDR1 is MDHEN and CDR2 is SYDVKM. The CDR3 contains 17 residues. CDR3 sequence: CASTPRGGRLAKNIQYF. The CDR3 nucleotides are TGTGCCAGCACCCCCCGGGGCGGGAGACTAGCCAAAAACATTCAGTACTTC.